These T cell receptor beta chains were read from a single sample in a study of vaccination and CD4 T cells after COVID-19. One entry per CDR3 protein results from TCRdb running MiXCR on the PCR reads. The table lists 13,000 or so distinct CDR3 sequences, 25% to 35% of them singletons. No cognate antigen is known for these TCRs. What was sequenced was CD4+ T cells from blood, cultured in vitro. These receptors were obtained from a human donor who had recovered from COVID-19. Each CDR3 is given with its conserved first and last residue. Each record gives: J gene, D gene, V gene, clone size, CDR3 DNA, CDR3 protein. A D gene is named only where the DNA matches it firmly. The size field is filled for only some rows; it gives once, few, many or a size class.

>TRBJ2-6|TRBD1|TRBV10-3|few
TGTGCCATCGAGGACAGGAAGGCCTCTGGGGCCAACGTCCTGACTTTC
CAIEDRKASGANVLTF
>TRBJ1-5|.|TRBV2|.
TGTGCCAGCAGTGTCGGGCAGGGTAACAGCAATCAGCCCCAGCATTTT
CASSVGQGNSNQPQHF
>TRBJ2-3|.|TRBV12-5|.
TGTGCTAGTGGTTTAGGACTACCTCCCACAGATACGCAGTATTTT
CASGLGLPPTDTQYF
>TRBJ2-1|TRBD1|TRBV18|.
TGTGCCAGCTCACCCCCAGACCAGGGGGCCTATGAGCAGTTCTTC
CASSPPDQGAYEQFF
>TRBJ1-1|.|TRBV30|.
TGTGCCTGGAGGTGGGAGGGCCGGAACACTGAAGCTTTCTTT
CAWRWEGRNTEAFF
>TRBJ2-5|.|TRBV7-9|few
TGTGCCAGCGGGGCAGGCCGGGGAGAGACCCAGTACTTC
CASGAGRGETQYF
>TRBJ2-1|.|TRBV20-1|once
TGCAGTGCTCAGGGTAGCTCCTACAATGAGCAGTTCTTC
CSAQGSSYNEQFF
>TRBJ2-1|TRBD1|TRBV20-1|.
TGCAGTGCTAAAAGACAGGGTCGGGATGAGCAGTTCTTC
CSAKRQGRDEQFF
>TRBJ1-5|.|TRBV2|few
TGTGCCAGCAGTGGGGCGGCTCCCCAGCCCCAGCATTTT
CASSGAAPQPQHF
>TRBJ1-2|.|TRBV19|.
TGTGCCAGCTCCGCAGGAGGCACAGGGAGCGGTTATGGCTACACCTTC
CASSAGGTGSGYGYTF
>TRBJ2-7|TRBD1|TRBV11-3|.
TGTGCCAGCAGGGTAAGACAGGGAACCGAGCAGTACTTC
CASRVRQGTEQYF
>TRBJ1-3|.|TRBV7-2|.
TGTGCCAGCAGCCGAAGGCGGTTAGGACAGCCCTTCGGCTCTGGAAACACCATATATTTT
CASSRRRLGQPFGSGNTIYF
>TRBJ1-2|TRBD1|TRBV6-2/TRBV6-3|large
TGTGCCAGCAGTTATGTGACAGGGAGTATGGACTATGGCTACACCTTC
CASSYVTGSMDYGYTF
>TRBJ1-3|TRBD1|TRBV11-3|.
TGTGCCAGCAGCTTAGAAGACAGGGGGCGGACTGGAAACACCATATATTTT
CASSLEDRGRTGNTIYF
>TRBJ2-6|.|TRBV9|.
TGTGCCAGCAGCGATCTTCGGAGGGGGAACGGGGCCAACGTCCTGACTTTC
CASSDLRRGNGANVLTF
>TRBJ1-1|.|TRBV15|.
TGTGCCGCCGCTCGGAATTCTGAAGCTTTCTTT
CAAARNSEAFF
>TRBJ1-5|.|TRBV27|medium-sized
TGTGCCAGCAGTCCCCGGATTGTGGAATTCGATGTCAATCAGCCCCAGCATTTT
CASSPRIVEFDVNQPQHF
>TRBJ1-2|TRBD1|TRBV7-2|.
TGTGCCAGCTCCGAAGGGGACAGGGTCTATGGCTACACCTTC
CASSEGDRVYGYTF
>TRBJ1-5|.|TRBV6-2/TRBV6-3|few
TGTGCCAGCAGTTACTCGGGGGGAAGTCAGCCCCAGCATTTT
CASSYSGGSQPQHF
>TRBJ1-2|TRBD1|TRBV12-5|.
TGTGCTAGTGCCTTGGGACAGGGGGCAAATGGCTACACCTTC
CASALGQGANGYTF
>TRBJ1-1|.|TRBV2|.
TGTGCCAGCAACCTCCAGGGCGGCACTGAAGCTTTCTTT
CASNLQGGTEAFF
>TRBJ1-1|.|TRBV5-1|.
TGCGCCAGCAGCTTGTTGAAGGGGAACACTGAAGCTTTCTTT
CASSLLKGNTEAFF
>TRBJ1-2|.|TRBV4-1|few
TGCGCCAGCAGCCAAGATGCGAGGGGAGTGAGTGGCTACACCTTC
CASSQDARGVSGYTF
>TRBJ2-7|.|TRBV7-8|.
TGTGCCAGCAGGCTCCCAGGGTATGAGCAGTACTTC
CASRLPGYEQYF
>TRBJ1-2|.|TRBV5-1|.
TGCGCCAGCAGCTTGCGGGGGTCCACTTATGGCTACACCTTC
CASSLRGSTYGYTF
>TRBJ1-5|.|TRBV4-1|few
TGCGCCAGCAGCCAAGACACAGGGTCCCATCAGCCCCAGCATTTT
CASSQDTGSHQPQHF
>TRBJ1-1|.|TRBV12-3/TRBV12-4|.
TGTGCCAGCAGTTTGCGGGTCACTGAAGCTTTCTTT
CASSLRVTEAFF
>TRBJ1-5|TRBD1|TRBV19|.
TGTGCCAGTAACAACAGGGGACAGCCCCAGCATTTT
CASNNRGQPQHF
>TRBJ2-1|TRBD2|TRBV5-4|.
TGTGCCAGCAGCTTACCCCACATCGGGACTAGCGGGAATGAGCAGTTCTTC
CASSLPHIGTSGNEQFF
>TRBJ1-1|.|TRBV10-3|.
TGTGCCATCAGTGAGTTGACAGGATCTGAAGCTTTCTTT
CAISELTGSEAFF
>TRBJ1-2|TRBD1|TRBV7-9|.
TGTGCCAGCAGCTTGGGGCCCCAGGGGGCGTATGGCTACACCTTC
CASSLGPQGAYGYTF
>TRBJ2-5|.|TRBV30|few
TGTGCCTGGAGGTTTGGTCTTCCCCCGCGCGAGACCCAGTACTTC
CAWRFGLPPRETQYF
>TRBJ2-1|.|TRBV9|.
TGTGCCAGCACTCGGGGAGGACGCTCCTACAATGAGCAGTTCTTC
CASTRGGRSYNEQFF
>TRBJ1-2|.|TRBV25-1|few
TGTGCCAGCAGTGAAACGGCCGGGGGGCGCCGCAACACGTATGGCTACACCTTC
CASSETAGGRRNTYGYTF
>TRBJ2-4|.|TRBV2|few
TGTGCCAGCGGAGAGGGGGACAAAAACATTCAGTACTTC
CASGEGDKNIQYF
>TRBJ2-2|.|TRBV12-3/TRBV12-4|few
TGTGCCAGCAGTTTAAGGCTCGGGGAGCTGTTTTTT
CASSLRLGELFF
>TRBJ2-3|.|TRBV25-1|.
TGTGCCAGTAGATCACACGCAGATACGCAGTATTTT
CASRSHADTQYF
>TRBJ1-1|.|TRBV5-6|.
TGTGCCAGCAGCGGGCGGGACATTTTGGGGGGTAGGACTGAAGCTTTCTTT
CASSGRDILGGRTEAFF
>TRBJ2-5|.|TRBV19|.
TGTGCCAGTAGTCCTGCCGACCTACAGGGTCGGGAGACCCAGTACTTC
CASSPADLQGRETQYF
>TRBJ2-5|.|TRBV30|.
TGTGCCTGGAGTCCGAGTCGGACCCAGTACTTC
CAWSPSRTQYF
>TRBJ1-1|.|TRBV7-9|few
TGTGCCAGCAGCATCAGGGGCCACGACACTGAAGCTTTCTTT
CASSIRGHDTEAFF
>TRBJ2-3|TRBD2|TRBV4-1|.
TGCGCCAGCAGCCAAGATATTCTAGCGGCAGATACGCAGTATTTT
CASSQDILAADTQYF
>TRBJ1-6|.|TRBV7-2|.
TGTGCCAGCAGCTATGACACCTTCTGGGGTAATTCACCCCTCCACTTT
CASSYDTFWGNSPLHF
>TRBJ2-3|TRBD2|TRBV11-1|.
TGTGCCAGCAGCTTAGCGCTGACTGGGACTAGTGAGGATACGCAGTATTTT
CASSLALTGTSEDTQYF
>TRBJ2-5|TRBD2|TRBV6-5|few
TGTGCCAGCAGATACGGGGGGGCAGAGACTGAGACCCAGTACTTC
CASRYGGAETETQYF
>TRBJ1-2|.|TRBV6-1|few
TGTGCCAGCAGTGAACTAGCGACTGGCTACACCTTC
CASSELATGYTF
>TRBJ2-1|.|TRBV27|few
TGTGCCAGCAGTCAGGGGAACAGGGGGGGCTCCTACAATGAGCAGTTCTTC
CASSQGNRGGSYNEQFF
>TRBJ2-3|TRBD1|TRBV20-1|.
TGCAGTGCCCCGGACAGGGGATCTACAGATACGCAGTATTTT
CSAPDRGSTDTQYF
>TRBJ1-5|TRBD1|TRBV6-1|few
TGTGCCAGCAGGCCTACTCCAGGGGGGAATAGCAATCAGCCCCAGCATTTT
CASRPTPGGNSNQPQHF
>TRBJ1-1|TRBD1|TRBV7-2|.
TGTGCCAGCAGCTTAGTTACAGGGGGGAACACTGAAGCTTTCTTT
CASSLVTGGNTEAFF
>TRBJ1-4|.|TRBV2|.
TGTGCCAGCACGGGGTCAGGGGTAGCTGAAAAACTGTTTTTT
CASTGSGVAEKLFF
>TRBJ2-4|.|TRBV4-1|.
TGCGCCAGCAGCAACGACCTTACCCCTCACTTC
CASSNDLTPHF
>TRBJ2-3|TRBD2|TRBV9|.
TGTGCCAGCAGCCCCGGGACTAGCGGGGGTACCACAGATACGCAGTATTTT
CASSPGTSGGTTDTQYF
>TRBJ1-6|.|TRBV21-1|few
TGTGCCAGCAGCAGGGACAGGGTAAAGAATTCACCCCTCCACTTT
CASSRDRVKNSPLHF
>TRBJ1-2|.|TRBV29-1|.
TGCAGCGCTGCCGACGGCCTATTAGGGAGGTATGGCTACACCTTC
CSAADGLLGRYGYTF
>TRBJ1-2|TRBD1|TRBV5-1|few
TGCGCCAGCAGCTTAACAGGGGCTAGTAACTATGGCTACACCTTC
CASSLTGASNYGYTF